The 20 T cell receptor beta chains in this list originate from one sample, sequenced in a study of T cells expressing NK-cell markers. For each CDR3 protein, TCRdb gives one entry from its re-call of the 5' RACE reads, without DNA. The sample totals around 170 distinct CDR3 sequences. The sample comprised blood T cells: a sorted CD56 or NKG2C T cell subset, CD4+ or CD8+ T cells, or bulk PBMC T cells (not recorded which). The receptors here all came from a woman aged 18 to 75 in good health.

This clonotype registers medium-sized by frequency. The chain recombines TRBV27 with TRBJ2-1; the TRBD1 assignment by TCRdb is unverifiable without DNA. Per the germline V gene, CDR1 is MNHEY and CDR2 is SMNVEV (reference sequence). CDR3 length equals 16 residues. The chain's CDR3 is CASSPTGRTVRGEQFF.

This clonotype shows up as large (0.1 to 1%) by frequency. The genes are TRBV29-1 and TRBJ2-1; TCRdb picks TRBD2, but there is no DNA to check that call. Germline assignment: CDR1 SQVTM and CDR2 ANQGSEA. This CDR3 region has 14 residues. CDR3 protein: CSVETSVSWNEQFF.

Measured by frequency, this clonotype is large. The CDR3 here is CASSFMESPQQETQYF. The chain joins TRBV28 to TRBJ2-5; as DNA is missing, the TRBD2 call by TCRdb cannot be tested. Germline V gene lookup returns CDR1 MDHEN and CDR2 SYDVKM. The CDR3 runs to 16 residues.

Its frequency marks this clonotype as medium-sized. The gene calls are TRBV9 and TRBJ2-1; TCRdb reports TRBD2, a call that lacks DNA to check it against. CDR1 is SGDLS, CDR2 YYNGEE, per germline. The CDR3 is made up of 16 amino acids. The CDR3 loop reads CASSNHPGLTGNEQFF.

By frequency, this clonotype registers large (0.1 to 1%). The J gene is TRBJ2-3, the V gene TRBV20-1; no DNA is available, so the TRBD2 call from TCRdb remains unchecked. Germline assignment: CDR1 DFQATT and CDR2 SNEGSKA (reference sequence). This CDR3 contains 15 residues. The CDR3 sequence: CSADPPGLGADTQYF.

According to its frequency, this clonotype is medium-sized. The V call is TRBV29-1, the J call TRBJ1-3; there is no DNA to check the TCRdb D call of TRBD1. The CDR3 is 11 amino acids. The germline gives CDR1 SQVTM, CDR2 ANQGSEA. This chain's CDR3 is CSVPLGNTIYF. Looking up the rest from reference TRBV29-1 and TRBJ1-3 gives the full variable domain: SAVISQKPSRDICQRGTSLTIQCQVDSQVTMMFWYRQQPGQSLTLIATANQGSEATYESGFVIDKFPISRPNLTFSTLTVSNMSPEDSSIYLCSVPLGNTIYFGEGSWLTVV.

This clonotype is medium-sized by frequency. This chain joins TRBV7-6 and TRBJ1-2; the D call of TRBD1 rests on TCRdb alone, since no DNA is present to check it. This CDR3 is built from 17 residues. The germline gives CDR1 SGHVS, CDR2 FNYEAQ. The CDR3 loop reads CASSWLSGPKARYGYTF.

This chain joins TRBV7-9 and TRBJ2-7; TCRdb's assignment of TRBD2 cannot be checked, as there is no DNA. In germline, CDR1 is SEHNR, CDR2 FQNEAQ (reference sequence). The CDR3 consists of 15 residues. CDR3: CASGTSGSLVYEQYF. The whole variable domain, remainder taken from reference TRBV7-9 and TRBJ2-7, is DTGVSQNPRHKITKRGQNVTFRCDPISEHNRLYWYRQTLGQGPEFLTYFQNEAQLEKSRLLSDRFSAERPKGSFSTLEIQRTEQGDSAMYLCASGTSGSLVYEQYFGPGTRLTVT.

In terms of frequency, this clonotype is medium-sized (0.01 to 0.1%). This rearrangement joins TRBV5-1 to TRBJ2-5. The CDR3 loop spans 13 amino acids. The V gene's germline CDR1 is SGHRS and CDR2 YFSETQ. The CDR3 loop is CASSLGHIETQYF.

The gene calls are TRBV6-2 or TRBV6-3 and TRBJ2-1; the TRBD1 assignment by TCRdb is unverifiable without DNA. From germline, CDR1 is MNHEY and CDR2 SVGEGT. CDR3 size: 16 residues. CDR3: CASSFRTGPPYNEQFF.

In terms of frequency, this clonotype is medium-sized (0.01 to 0.1%). V gene TRBV7-8 combines with J gene TRBJ2-7; TCRdb's D call, TRBD2, is unchecked because there is no DNA. The CDR3 contains 17 residues. Per germline, CDR1 SGHVS and CDR2 FQNEAQ. CDR3 sequence: CASSLRIGTSRWGEQYF.

By frequency, this clonotype is medium-sized. The V gene is TRBV6-2 or TRBV6-3, the J gene TRBJ2-7; TCRdb reports TRBD2, a call that lacks DNA to check it against. In germline, CDR1 is MNHEY, CDR2 SVGEGT. The CDR3 runs 17 residues. The CDR3 spells CASSSNGLAGVSYEQYF.

Judged by frequency, this clonotype is medium-sized. CDR3 protein: CASSADPRHPVTYGYTF. The chain combines TRBV7-9 with TRBJ1-2; TCRdb proposes TRBD1, but this gene call is untestable without DNA. Germline-derived CDR1 and CDR2 are SEHNR and FQNEAQ (reference sequence). This CDR3 spans 17 amino acids.

This clonotype registers medium-sized by frequency. V gene TRBV7-8 combines with J gene TRBJ1-1; TCRdb's D call of TRBD1 is untestable without DNA. Germline V lookup: CDR1 SGHVS, CDR2 FQNEAQ. The CDR3 has 16 amino acids. This CDR3 reads CASSPKVGQGFTEAFF.

Judged by frequency, this clonotype is large (0.1 to 1%). The J gene is TRBJ2-1, the V gene TRBV7-3; with no DNA, the TCRdb D assignment of TRBD1 cannot be verified. This CDR3 is built from 14 residues. Germline V gives CDR1 SGHTA, CDR2 FQGTGA. CDR3 region: CASSLTGGPNEQFF.

In terms of frequency, this clonotype is large (0.1 to 1%). This sequence joins TRBV12-3 or TRBV12-4 and TRBJ2-1; the D call of TRBD2 rests on TCRdb alone, since no DNA is present to check it. The CDR3 loop spans 18 amino acids. CDR3 amino acids: CASSFAGLAGRSYNEQFF.

Judged by frequency, this clonotype is medium-sized. The rearrangement uses TRBV11-2 and TRBJ2-7; TCRdb proposes TRBD2, but this gene call is untestable without DNA. CDR1 is SGHAT and CDR2 is FQNNGV in the germline V gene. CDR3 size: 18 residues. CDR3 sequence reads: CASSLPPGLAGGGYEQYF.

According to its frequency, this clonotype is medium-sized. The rearrangement links TRBV28 to TRBJ2-3; as DNA is missing, the TRBD1 call by TCRdb cannot be tested. The V gene's germline CDR1 is MDHEN and CDR2 SYDVKM. The CDR3 loop spans 15 amino acids. This chain's CDR3 is CASSLNRDRVNTQYF.

Considering frequency, this clonotype is medium-sized. The CDR3 spells CASSYPGGISGANVLTF. The chain carries TRBV6-2 or TRBV6-3 and TRBJ2-6; TCRdb's D call, TRBD1, is unchecked because there is no DNA. Germline V gives CDR1 MNHEY, CDR2 SVGEGT. This CDR3 has 17 residues.

This chain joins TRBV9 and TRBJ2-1; TCRdb reports TRBD1, a call that lacks DNA to check it against. CDR3 length: 14 residues. Germline V CDR1 and CDR2: SGDLS, YYNGEE. The CDR3 loop reads CASTETDTYNEQFF.